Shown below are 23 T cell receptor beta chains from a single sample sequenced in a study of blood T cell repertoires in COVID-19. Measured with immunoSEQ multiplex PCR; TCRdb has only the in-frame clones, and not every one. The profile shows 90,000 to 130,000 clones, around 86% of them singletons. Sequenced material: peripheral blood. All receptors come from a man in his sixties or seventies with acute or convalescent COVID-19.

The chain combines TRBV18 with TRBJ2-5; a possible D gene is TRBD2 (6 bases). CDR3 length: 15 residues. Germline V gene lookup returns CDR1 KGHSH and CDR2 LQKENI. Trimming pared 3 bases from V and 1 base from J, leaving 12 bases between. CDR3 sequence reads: CASSPRDSFQETQYF. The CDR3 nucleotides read TGTGCCAGCTCACCTCGGGACTCCTTCCAAGAGACCCAGTACTTC.

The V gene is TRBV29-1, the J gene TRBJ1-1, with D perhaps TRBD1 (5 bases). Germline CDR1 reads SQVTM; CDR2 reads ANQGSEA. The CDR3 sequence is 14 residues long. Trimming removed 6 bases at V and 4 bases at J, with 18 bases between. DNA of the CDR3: TGCAGCGTGACCTTTAGCAGGGAGGGCACTGAAGCTTTCTTT. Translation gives CSVTFSREGTEAFF.

For the CDR3, the DNA is TGTGCCAGCAGTGTACAGGGGGTACATGAGAGCACTGAAGCTTTCTTT. Translated, it gives CASSVQGVHESTEAFF. The V and J genes are TRBV28 and TRBJ1-1; 8 bases match TRBD1. The CDR3 has 16 amino acids. V shed 5 bases, J shed 4 bases, and the junction held 12 bases outside the gene matches. Germline values: CDR1 MDHEN, CDR2 SYDVKM.

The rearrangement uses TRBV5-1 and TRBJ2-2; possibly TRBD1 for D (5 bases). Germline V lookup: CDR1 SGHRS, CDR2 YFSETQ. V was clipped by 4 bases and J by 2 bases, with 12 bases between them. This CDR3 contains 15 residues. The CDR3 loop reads CASSGQGSNTGELFF. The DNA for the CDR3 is TGCGCCAGCAGCGGTCAGGGATCCAACACCGGGGAGCTGTTTTTT.

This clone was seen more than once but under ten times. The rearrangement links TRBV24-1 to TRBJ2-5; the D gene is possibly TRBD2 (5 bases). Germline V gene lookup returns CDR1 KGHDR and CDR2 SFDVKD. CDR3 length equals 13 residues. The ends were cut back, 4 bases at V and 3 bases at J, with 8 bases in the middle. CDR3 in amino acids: CATSEGAKETQYF. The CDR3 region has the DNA TGTGCCACCAGTGAGGGAGCAAAAGAGACCCAGTACTTC.

CDR3 DNA: TGCGCCAGCAGCTTGGGAGGGAACGGAAACACCATATATTTT. This gives the protein CASSLGGNGNTIYF. This rearrangement joins TRBV5-1 to TRBJ1-3; D gene uncertain. From germline, CDR1 is SGHRS and CDR2 YFSETQ. Trimming took 0 bases from V and 4 from J, leaving 8 bases between them. This CDR3 is 14 amino acids long.

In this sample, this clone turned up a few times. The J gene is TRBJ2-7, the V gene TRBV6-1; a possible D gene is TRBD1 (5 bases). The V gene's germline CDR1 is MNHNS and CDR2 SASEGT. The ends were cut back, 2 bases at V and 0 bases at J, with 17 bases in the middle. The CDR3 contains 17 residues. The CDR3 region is CASSERWAAQGSYEQYF. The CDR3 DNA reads TGTGCCAGCAGTGAAAGGTGGGCAGCCCAGGGCTCCTACGAGCAGTACTTC.

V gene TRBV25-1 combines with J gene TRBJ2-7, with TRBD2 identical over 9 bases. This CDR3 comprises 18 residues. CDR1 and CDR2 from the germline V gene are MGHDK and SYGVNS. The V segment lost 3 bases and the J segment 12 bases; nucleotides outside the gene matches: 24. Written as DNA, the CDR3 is TGTGCCAGCAGTGATTCCCCAGGAGAATTAGCGGGGGAGGAGGGGGTGTACTTC. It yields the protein CASSDSPGELAGEEGVYF.

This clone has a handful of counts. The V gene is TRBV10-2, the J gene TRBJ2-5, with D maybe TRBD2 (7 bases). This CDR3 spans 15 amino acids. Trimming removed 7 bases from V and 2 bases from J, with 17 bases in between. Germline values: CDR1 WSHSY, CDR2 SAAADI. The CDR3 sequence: CASNPRGAGQETQYF. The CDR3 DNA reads TGCGCCAGCAACCCCAGGGGAGCGGGGCAAGAGACCCAGTACTTC.

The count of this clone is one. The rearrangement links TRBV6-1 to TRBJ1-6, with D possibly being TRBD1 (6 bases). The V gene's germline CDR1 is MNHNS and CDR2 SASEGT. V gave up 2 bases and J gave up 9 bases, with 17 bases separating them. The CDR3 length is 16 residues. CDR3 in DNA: TGTGCCAGCAGTGAACAAGAAAACAGGGTCTTTTCACCCCTCCACTTT. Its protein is CASSEQENRVFSPLHF.

CDR3 in DNA: TGTGCCAGCAGCTCTCGGAATGAGCAGTTCTTC. This sequence encodes CASSSRNEQFF. The chain is built from TRBV28 and TRBJ2-1; no clear D gene. Germline V gene sequence: CDR1 MDHEN, CDR2 SYDVKM. The length of the CDR3 is 11 residues. The V end lost 6 bases, the J end lost 7 bases, and 7 bases lay between the germline ends.

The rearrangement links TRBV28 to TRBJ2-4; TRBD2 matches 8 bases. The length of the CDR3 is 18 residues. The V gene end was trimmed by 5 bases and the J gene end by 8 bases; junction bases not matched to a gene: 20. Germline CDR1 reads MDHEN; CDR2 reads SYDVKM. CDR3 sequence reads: CASSPPWSGLDQFDIQYF. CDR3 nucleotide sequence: TGTGCCAGCAGTCCCCCGTGGTCGGGACTAGACCAGTTTGACATTCAGTACTTC.

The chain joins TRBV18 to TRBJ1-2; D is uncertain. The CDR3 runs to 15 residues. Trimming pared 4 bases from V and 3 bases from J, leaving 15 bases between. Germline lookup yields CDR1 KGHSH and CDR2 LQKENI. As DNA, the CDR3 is TGTGCCAGCTCACGGGCGGGTCAAGCGGACTATGGCTACACCTTC. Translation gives CASSRAGQADYGYTF.

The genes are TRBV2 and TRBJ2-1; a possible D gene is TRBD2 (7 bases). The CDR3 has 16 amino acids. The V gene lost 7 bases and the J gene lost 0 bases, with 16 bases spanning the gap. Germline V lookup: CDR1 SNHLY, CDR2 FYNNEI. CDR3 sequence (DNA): TGTGCCAGCACCCTCGGGGGGCTGAGCTCCTACAATGAGCAGTTCTTC. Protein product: CASTLGGLSSYNEQFF.

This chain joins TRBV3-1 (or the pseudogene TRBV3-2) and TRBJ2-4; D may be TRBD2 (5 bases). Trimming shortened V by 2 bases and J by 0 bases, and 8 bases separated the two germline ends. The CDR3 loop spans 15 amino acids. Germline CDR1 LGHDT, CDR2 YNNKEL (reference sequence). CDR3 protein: CASSQFEGAKNIQYF. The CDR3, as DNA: TGTGCCAGCAGCCAATTCGAGGGAGCCAAAAACATTCAGTACTTC.

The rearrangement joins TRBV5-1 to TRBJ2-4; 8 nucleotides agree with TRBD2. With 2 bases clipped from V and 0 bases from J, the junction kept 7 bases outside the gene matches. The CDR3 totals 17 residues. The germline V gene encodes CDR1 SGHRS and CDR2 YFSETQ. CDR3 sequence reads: CASSFSSGKGAKNIQYF. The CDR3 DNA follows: TGCGCCAGCAGCTTCAGTAGCGGGAAGGGAGCCAAAAACATTCAGTACTTC.

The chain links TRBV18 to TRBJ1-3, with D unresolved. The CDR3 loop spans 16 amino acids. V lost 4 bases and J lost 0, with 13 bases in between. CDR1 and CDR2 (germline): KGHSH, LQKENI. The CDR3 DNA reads TGTGCCAGCTCACGGTCGGACTCCCACTCTGGAAACACCATATATTTT. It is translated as CASSRSDSHSGNTIYF.

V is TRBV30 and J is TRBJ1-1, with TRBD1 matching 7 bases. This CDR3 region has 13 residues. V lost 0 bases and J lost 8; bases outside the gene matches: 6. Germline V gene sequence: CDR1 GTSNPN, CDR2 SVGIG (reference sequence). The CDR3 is CAWSVIGDSEAFF. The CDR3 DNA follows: TGTGCCTGGAGTGTTATAGGGGACAGCGAAGCTTTCTTT. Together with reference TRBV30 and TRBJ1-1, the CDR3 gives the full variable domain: SQTIHQWPATLVQPVGSPLSLECTVEGTSNPNLYWYRQAAGRGLQLLFYSVGIGQISSEVPQNLSASRPQDRQFILSSKKLLLSDSGFYLCAWSVIGDSEAFFGQGTRLTVV.

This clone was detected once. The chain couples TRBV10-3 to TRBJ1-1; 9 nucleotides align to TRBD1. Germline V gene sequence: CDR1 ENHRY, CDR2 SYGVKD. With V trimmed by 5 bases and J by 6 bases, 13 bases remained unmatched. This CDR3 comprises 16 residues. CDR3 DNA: TGTGCCATCAGTCCTAATCCCGGACAGGGGAGGTCTGAAGCTTTCTTT. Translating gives CAISPNPGQGRSEAFF.

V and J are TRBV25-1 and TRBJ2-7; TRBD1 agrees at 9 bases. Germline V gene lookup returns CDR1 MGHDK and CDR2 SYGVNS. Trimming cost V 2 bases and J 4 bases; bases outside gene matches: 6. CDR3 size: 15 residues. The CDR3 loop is CASSENRGPPYEQYF. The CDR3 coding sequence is TGTGCCAGCAGTGAAAACAGGGGGCCGCCTTACGAGCAGTACTTC.

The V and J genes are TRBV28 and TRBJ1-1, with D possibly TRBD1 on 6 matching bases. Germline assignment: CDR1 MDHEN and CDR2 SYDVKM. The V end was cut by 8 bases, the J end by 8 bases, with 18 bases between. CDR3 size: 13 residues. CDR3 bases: TGTGCCAGCCTCCGCGGCCGGGACAAAGAAGCTTTCTTT. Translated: CASLRGRDKEAFF.

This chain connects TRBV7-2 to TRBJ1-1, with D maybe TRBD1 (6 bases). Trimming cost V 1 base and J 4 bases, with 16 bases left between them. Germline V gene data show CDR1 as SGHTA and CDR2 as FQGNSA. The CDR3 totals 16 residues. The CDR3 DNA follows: TGTGCCAGCAGCTTAGTGACCGGCAGGGGTGGCACTGAAGCTTTCTTT. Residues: CASSLVTGRGGTEAFF.

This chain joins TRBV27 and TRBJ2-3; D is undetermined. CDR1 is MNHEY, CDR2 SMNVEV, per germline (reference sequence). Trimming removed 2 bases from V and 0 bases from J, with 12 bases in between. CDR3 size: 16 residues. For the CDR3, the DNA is TGTGCCAGCAGTTTAAGGAGCGCCACTAGCACAGATACGCAGTATTTT. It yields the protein CASSLRSATSTDTQYF.